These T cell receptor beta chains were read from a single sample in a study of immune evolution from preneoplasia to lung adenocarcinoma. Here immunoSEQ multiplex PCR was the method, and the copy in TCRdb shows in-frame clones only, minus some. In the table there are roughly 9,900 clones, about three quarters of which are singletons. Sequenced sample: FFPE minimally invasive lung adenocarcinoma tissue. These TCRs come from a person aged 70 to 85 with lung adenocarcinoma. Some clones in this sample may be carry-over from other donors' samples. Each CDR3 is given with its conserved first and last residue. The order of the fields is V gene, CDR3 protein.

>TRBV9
CASSGSSGSLDEQFF
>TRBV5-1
CASSEGQGNWNEQFF
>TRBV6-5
CASRFHSTPYGYTF
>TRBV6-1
CASTIQGGQETQYF
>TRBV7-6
CASSPRGWGSYNEQFF
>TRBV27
CASSSILSNEQFF
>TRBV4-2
CASSQGSGGSYEQYF
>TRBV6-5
CASSPQSGVGTEAFF
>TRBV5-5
CASSLSDTGELFF
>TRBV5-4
CASSSTGGSYGYTF
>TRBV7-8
CASSLVGRAQTSYGYTF
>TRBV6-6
CASSVGVAYEQYF
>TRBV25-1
CASSENGRTEAFF
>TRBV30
CAWSATGDGQPQHF
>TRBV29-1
CSVEPDGGTIYF
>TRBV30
CAWSTGTGAGSPLHF
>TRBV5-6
CASSPGTGVDNSPLHF